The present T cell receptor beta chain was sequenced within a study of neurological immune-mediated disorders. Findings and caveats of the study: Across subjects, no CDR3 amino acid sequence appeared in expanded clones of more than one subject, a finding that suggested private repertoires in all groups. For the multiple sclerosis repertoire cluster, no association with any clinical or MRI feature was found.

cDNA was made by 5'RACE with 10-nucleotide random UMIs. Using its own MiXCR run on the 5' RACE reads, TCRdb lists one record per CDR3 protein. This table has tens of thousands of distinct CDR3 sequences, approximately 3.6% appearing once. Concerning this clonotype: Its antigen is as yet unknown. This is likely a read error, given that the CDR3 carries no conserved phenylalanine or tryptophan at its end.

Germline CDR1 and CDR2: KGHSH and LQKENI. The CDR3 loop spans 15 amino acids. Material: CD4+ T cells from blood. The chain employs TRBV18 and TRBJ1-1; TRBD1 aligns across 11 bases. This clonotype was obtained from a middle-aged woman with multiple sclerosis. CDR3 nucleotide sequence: TGTGCCAACTCACCCGGGACAGGGGGGATGACTGAAGCTTTCCTT. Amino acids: CANSPGTGGMTEAFL.